The rows below give T cell receptor beta chains drawn from one sample of a study of T cells in Graves' hyperthyroidism and ophthalmopathy. TCRdb redid the calling of the multiplex PCR reads with MiXCR, one entry per CDR3 protein. The data contain approximately 330,000 distinct CDR3 sequences, around 20% of them singletons. Sequenced sample: blood. The receptor set was obtained from a woman in her forties or fifties with Graves' hyperthyroidism. The CDR3 runs from the conserved cysteine through the conserved F or W. A D gene is named only where the DNA matches it firmly.

j_call v_call d_call cdr3_length cdr3_aa
TRBJ2-2 TRBV5-1 - 15 CASSLTGTLNGELFF
TRBJ1-4 TRBV2 - 15 CASSQLPATNEKLFF
TRBJ1-2 TRBV3-1 TRBD1 17 CASSQDLQGAVSYGYTF
TRBJ2-3 TRBV2 TRBD2 15 CASRSSGSRSDTQYF
TRBJ1-1 TRBV3-1 TRBD1 13 CASSKQGGEGAFF
TRBJ2-2 TRBV12-5 - 15 CASGLTTANTGELFF
TRBJ2-3 TRBV2 TRBD1 14 CASKGGQVTDTQYF
TRBJ2-5 TRBV3-1 TRBD1 15 CASSLDRGQGETQYF
TRBJ2-7 TRBV11-3 TRBD2 14 CASRAGAGAYEQYF
TRBJ2-5 TRBV7-2 TRBD2 17 CASSLTPPSGSRETQYF
TRBJ2-3 TRBV2 - 15 CASSLAESGADTQYF
TRBJ2-7 TRBV7-8 - 13 CASSPPWTYEQYF
TRBJ1-5 TRBV19 TRBD1 15 CASSRRGQTNQPQHF